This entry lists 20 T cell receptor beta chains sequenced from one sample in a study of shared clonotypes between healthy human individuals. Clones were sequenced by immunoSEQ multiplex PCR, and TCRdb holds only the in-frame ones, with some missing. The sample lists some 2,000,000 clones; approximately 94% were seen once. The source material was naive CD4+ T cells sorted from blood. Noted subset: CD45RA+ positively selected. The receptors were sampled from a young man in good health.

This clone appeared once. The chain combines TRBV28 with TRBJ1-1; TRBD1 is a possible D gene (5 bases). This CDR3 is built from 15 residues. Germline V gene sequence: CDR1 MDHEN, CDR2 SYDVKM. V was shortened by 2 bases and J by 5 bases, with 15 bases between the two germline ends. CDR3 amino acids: CASSLTPPWGTEAFF. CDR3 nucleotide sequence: TGTGCCAGCAGTTTAACCCCTCCGTGGGGGACTGAAGCTTTCTTT.

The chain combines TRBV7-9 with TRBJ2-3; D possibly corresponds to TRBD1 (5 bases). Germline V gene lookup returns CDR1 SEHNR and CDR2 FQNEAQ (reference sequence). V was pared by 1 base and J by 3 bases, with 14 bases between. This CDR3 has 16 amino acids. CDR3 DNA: TGTGCCAGCAGCTTAGGGGGTGGGGCAGGGACAGATACGCAGTATTTT. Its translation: CASSLGGGAGTDTQYF.

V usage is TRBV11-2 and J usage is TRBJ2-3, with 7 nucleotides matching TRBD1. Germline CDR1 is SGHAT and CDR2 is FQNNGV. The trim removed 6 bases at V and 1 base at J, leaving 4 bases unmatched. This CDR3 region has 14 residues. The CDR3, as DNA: TGTGCCAGCAGACGGACAGGAGGCACAGATACGCAGTATTTT. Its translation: CASRRTGGTDTQYF.

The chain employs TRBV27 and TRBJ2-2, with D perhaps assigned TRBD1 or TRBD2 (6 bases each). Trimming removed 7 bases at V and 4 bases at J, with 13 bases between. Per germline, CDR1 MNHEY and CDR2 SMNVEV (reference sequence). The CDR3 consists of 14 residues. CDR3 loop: CASKIRGATGELFF. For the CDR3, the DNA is TGTGCCAGCAAGATAAGGGGGGCCACCGGGGAGCTGTTTTTT.

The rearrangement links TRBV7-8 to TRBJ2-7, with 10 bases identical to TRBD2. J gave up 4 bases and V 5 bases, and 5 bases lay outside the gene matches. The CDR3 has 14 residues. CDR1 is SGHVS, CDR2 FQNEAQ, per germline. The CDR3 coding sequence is TGTGCCAGCAGCATGACTAGCGGGCCTTACGAGCAGTACTTC. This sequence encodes CASSMTSGPYEQYF.

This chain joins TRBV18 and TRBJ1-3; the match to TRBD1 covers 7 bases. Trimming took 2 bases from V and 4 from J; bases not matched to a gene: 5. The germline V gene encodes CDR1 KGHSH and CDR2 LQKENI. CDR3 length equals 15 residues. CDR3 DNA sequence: TGTGCCAGCTCACCATACACAGGGGCCGGAAACACCATATATTTT. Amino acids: CASSPYTGAGNTIYF. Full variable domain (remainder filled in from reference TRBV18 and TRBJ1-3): NAGVMQNPRHLVRRRGQEARLRCSPMKGHSHVYWYRQLPEEGLKFMVYLQKENIIDESGMPKERFSAEFPKEGPSILRIQQVVRGDSAAYFCASSPYTGAGNTIYFGEGSWLTVV.

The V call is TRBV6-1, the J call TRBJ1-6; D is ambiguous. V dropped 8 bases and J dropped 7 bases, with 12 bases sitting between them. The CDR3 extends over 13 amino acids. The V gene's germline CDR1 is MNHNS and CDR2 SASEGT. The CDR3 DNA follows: TGTGCCAGCCAGGAGCGGCCGAATTCACCCCTCCACTTT. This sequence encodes CASQERPNSPLHF.

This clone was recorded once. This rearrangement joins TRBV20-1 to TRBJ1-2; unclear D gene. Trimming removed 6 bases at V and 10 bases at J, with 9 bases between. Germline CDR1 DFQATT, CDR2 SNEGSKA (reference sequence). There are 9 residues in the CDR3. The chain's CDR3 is CSAAGDYTF. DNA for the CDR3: TGCAGTGCGGCTGGGGACTACACCTTC.

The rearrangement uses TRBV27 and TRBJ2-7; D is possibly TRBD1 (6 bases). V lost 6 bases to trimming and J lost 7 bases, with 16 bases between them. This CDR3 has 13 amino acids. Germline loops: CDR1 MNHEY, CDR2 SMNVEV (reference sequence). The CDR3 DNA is TGTGCCAGCAGCGGCACAGGGTCGAAAGAGCAGTACTTC. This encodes CASSGTGSKEQYF.

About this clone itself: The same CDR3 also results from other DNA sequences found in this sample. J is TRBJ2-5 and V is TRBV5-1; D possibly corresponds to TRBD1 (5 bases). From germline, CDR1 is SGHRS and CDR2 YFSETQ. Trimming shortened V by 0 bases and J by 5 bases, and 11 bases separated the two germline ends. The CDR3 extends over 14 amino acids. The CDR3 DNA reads TGCGCCAGCAGCTTGGAAGCAGGGAAGGAGACCCAGTACTTC. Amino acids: CASSLEAGKETQYF. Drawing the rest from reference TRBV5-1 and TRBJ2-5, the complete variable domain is KAGVTQTPRYLIKTRGQQVTLSCSPISGHRSVSWYQQTPGQGLQFLFEYFSETQRNKGNFPGRFSGRQFSNSRSEMNVSTLELGDSALYLCASSLEAGKETQYFGPGTRLLVL.

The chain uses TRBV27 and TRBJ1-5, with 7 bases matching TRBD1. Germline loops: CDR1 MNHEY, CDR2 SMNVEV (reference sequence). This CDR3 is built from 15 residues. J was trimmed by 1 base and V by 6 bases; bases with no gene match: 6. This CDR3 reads CASRSGTASNQPQHF. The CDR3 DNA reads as TGTGCCAGCAGGTCCGGGACAGCGAGCAATCAGCCCCAGCATTTT.

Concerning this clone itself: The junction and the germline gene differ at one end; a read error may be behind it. DNA of the CDR3: TGTGCTAGCAGCACGGACAGGCAGAGTACGCAGTATTTT. Translating it yields CASSTDRQSTQYF. The genes are TRBV7-7 and TRBJ2-3; 7 bases are shared with TRBD1. The CDR3 runs 13 residues. Germline CDR1 SSHAT, CDR2 FNYEAQ (reference sequence).

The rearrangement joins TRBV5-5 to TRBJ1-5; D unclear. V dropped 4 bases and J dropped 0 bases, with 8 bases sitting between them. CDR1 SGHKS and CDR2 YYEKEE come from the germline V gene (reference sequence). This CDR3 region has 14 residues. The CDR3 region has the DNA TGTGCCAGCAGCCCGACGAATAGCAATCAGCCCCAGCATTTT. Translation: CASSPTNSNQPQHF.

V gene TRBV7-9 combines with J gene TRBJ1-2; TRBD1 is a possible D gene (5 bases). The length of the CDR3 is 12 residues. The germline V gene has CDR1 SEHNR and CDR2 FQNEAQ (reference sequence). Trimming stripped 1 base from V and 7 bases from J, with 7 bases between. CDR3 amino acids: CASSLVGAGYTF. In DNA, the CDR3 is TGTGCCAGCAGCTTAGTTGGGGCTGGCTACACCTTC.

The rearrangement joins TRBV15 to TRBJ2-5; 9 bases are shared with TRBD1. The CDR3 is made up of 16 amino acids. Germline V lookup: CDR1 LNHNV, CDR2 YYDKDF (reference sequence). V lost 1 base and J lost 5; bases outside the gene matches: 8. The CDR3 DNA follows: TGTGCCACCAGCAGAGCGGACAGGGGTGGTTGGGAGACCCAGTACTTC. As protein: CATSRADRGGWETQYF.

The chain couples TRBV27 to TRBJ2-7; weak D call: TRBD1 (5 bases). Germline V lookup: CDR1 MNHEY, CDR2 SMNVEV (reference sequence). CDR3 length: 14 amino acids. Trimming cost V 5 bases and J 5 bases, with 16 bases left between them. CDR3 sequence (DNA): TGTGCCAGCAGTCAAACACAGGAAAACCACGAGCAGTACTTC. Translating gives CASSQTQENHEQYF.

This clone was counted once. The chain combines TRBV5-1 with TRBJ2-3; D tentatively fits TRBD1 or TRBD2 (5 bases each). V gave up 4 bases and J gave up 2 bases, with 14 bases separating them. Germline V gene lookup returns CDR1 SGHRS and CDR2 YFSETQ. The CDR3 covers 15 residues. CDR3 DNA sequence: TGCGCCAGCAGCCCTTGGGGGTCTTACACAGATACGCAGTATTTT. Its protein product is CASSPWGSYTDTQYF.

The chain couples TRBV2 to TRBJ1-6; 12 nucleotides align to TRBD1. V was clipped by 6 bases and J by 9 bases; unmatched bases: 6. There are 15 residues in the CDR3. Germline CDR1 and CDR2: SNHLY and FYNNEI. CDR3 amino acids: CASRAGTGGFSPLHF. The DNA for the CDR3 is TGTGCCAGCAGGGCCGGGACAGGGGGCTTTTCACCCCTCCACTTT. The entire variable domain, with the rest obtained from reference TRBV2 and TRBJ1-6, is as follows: EPEVTQTPSHQVTQMGQEVILRCVPISNHLYFYWYRQILGQKVEFLVSFYNNEISEKSEIFDDQFSVERPDGSNFTLKIRSTKLEDSAMYFCASRAGTGGFSPLHFGNGTRLTVT.

The CDR3 reads CASSQYQGTNTQYF. CDR3 bases: TGTGCCAGCAGCCAGTACCAGGGGACAAATACGCAGTATTTT. The gene calls are TRBV5-4 and TRBJ2-3; possibly TRBD1 for D (6 bases). Trimming took off 4 bases at V and 7 bases at J, with 16 bases between the two ends. Germline CDR1 SGHNT, CDR2 YYREEE (reference sequence). There are 14 residues in the CDR3.

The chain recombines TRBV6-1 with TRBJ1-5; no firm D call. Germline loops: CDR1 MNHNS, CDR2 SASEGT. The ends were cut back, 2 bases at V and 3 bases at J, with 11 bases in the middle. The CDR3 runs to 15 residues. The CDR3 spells CASSERQVYNQPQHF. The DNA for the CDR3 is TGTGCCAGCAGTGAAAGGCAGGTTTACAATCAGCCCCAGCATTTT.